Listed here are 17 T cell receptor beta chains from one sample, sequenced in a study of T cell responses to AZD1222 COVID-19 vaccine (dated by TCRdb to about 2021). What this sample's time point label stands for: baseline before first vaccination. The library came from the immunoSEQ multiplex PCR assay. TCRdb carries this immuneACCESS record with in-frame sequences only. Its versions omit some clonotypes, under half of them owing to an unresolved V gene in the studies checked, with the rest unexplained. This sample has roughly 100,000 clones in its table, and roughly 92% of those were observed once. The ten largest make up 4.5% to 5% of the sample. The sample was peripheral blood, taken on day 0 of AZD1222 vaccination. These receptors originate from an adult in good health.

CDR3 loop: CASSSRGSYNEQFF. Written as DNA, the CDR3 is TGTGCCAGCAGTTCTAGGGGTTCCTACAATGAGCAGTTCTTC. The chain carries TRBV6-5 and TRBJ2-1, with D tentatively TRBD1 (5 bases). CDR3 length: 14 residues. Germline V gene data show CDR1 as MNHEY and CDR2 as SVGAGI. Trimming removed 4 bases from V and 1 base from J, with 8 bases in between.

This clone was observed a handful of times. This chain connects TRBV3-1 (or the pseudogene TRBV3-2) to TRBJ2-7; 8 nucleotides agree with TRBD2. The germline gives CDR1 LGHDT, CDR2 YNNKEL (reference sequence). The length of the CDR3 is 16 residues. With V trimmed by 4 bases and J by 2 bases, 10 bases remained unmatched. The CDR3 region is CASSLQSTGGAYEQYF. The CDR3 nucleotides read TGTGCCAGCAGCCTCCAATCGACGGGAGGGGCCTACGAGCAGTACTTC.

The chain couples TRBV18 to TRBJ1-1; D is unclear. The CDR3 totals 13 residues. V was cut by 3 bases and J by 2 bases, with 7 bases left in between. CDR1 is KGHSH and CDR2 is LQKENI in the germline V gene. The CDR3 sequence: CASSPPGNTEAFF. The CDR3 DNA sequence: TGTGCCAGCTCACCTCCCGGAAACACTGAAGCTTTCTTT.

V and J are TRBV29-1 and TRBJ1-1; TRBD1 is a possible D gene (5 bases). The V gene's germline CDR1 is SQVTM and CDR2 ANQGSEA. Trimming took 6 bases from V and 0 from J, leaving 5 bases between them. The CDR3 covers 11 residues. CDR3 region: CSVGVNTEAFF. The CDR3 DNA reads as TGCAGCGTGGGGGTGAACACTGAAGCTTTCTTT. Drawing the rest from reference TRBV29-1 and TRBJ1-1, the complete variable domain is SAVISQKPSRDICQRGTSLTIQCQVDSQVTMMFWYRQQPGQSLTLIATANQGSEATYESGFVIDKFPISRPNLTFSTLTVSNMSPEDSSIYLCSVGVNTEAFFGQGTRLTVV.

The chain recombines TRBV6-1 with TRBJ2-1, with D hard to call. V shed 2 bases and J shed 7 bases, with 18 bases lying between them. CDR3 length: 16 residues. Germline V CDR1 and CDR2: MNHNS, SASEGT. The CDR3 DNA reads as TGTGCCAGCAGTGAATTGGGCGGATGGGGTGGAAATGAGCAGTTCTTC. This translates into CASSELGGWGGNEQFF.

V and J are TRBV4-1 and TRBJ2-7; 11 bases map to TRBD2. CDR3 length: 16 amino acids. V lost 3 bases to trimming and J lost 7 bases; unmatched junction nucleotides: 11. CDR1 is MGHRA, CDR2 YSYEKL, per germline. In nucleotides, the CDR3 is TGCGCCAGCAGCCAGGGATTTAGCGGGAGGGCCGGAGAGCAGTACTTC. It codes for CASSQGFSGRAGEQYF.

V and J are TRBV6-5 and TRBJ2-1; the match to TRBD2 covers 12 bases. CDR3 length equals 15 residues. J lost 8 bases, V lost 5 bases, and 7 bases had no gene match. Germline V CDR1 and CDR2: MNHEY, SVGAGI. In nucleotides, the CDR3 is TGTGCCAGCAGTAAGACTAGCGGGAGCCCGCATGAGCAGTTCTTC. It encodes CASSKTSGSPHEQFF.

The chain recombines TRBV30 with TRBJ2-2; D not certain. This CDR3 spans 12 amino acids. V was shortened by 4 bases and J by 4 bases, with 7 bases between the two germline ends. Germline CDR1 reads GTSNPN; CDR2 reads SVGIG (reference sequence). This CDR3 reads CAWTWSTGELFF. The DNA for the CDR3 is TGTGCCTGGACGTGGAGCACCGGGGAGCTGTTTTTT. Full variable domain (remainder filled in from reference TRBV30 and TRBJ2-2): SQTIHQWPATLVQPVGSPLSLECTVEGTSNPNLYWYRQAAGRGLQLLFYSVGIGQISSEVPQNLSASRPQDRQFILSSKKLLLSDSGFYLCAWTWSTGELFFGEGSRLTVL.

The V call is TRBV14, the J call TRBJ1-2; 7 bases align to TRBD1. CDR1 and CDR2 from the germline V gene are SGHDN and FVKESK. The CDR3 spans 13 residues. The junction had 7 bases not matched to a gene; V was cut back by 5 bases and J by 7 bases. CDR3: CASSLLQGTGYTF. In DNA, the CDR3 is TGTGCCAGCAGCTTACTACAGGGGACTGGCTACACCTTC.

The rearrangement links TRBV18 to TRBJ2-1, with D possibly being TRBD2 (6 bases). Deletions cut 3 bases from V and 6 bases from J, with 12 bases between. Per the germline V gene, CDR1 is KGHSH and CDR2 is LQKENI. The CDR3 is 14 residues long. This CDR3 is CASSPSEGVNEQFF. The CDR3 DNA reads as TGTGCCAGCTCACCTTCGGAGGGTGTCAATGAGCAGTTCTTC.

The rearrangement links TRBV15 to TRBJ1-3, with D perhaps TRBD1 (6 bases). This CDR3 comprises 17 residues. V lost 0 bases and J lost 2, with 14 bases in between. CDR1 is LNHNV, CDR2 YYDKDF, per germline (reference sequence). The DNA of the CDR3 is TGTGCCACCAGCAGAGATCGAGCGTCAGGGGCTGGAAACACCATATATTTT. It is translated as CATSRDRASGAGNTIYF.

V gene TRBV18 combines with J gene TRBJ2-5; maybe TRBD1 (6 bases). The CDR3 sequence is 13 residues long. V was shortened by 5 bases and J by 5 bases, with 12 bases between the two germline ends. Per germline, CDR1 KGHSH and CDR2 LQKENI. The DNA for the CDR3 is TGTGCCAGCTCAACTCCGACAGGCGAGACCCAGTACTTC. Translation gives CASSTPTGETQYF. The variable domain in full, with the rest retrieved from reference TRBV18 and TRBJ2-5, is NAGVMQNPRHLVRRRGQEARLRCSPMKGHSHVYWYRQLPEEGLKFMVYLQKENIIDESGMPKERFSAEFPKEGPSILRIQQVVRGDSAAYFCASSTPTGETQYFGPGTRLLVL.

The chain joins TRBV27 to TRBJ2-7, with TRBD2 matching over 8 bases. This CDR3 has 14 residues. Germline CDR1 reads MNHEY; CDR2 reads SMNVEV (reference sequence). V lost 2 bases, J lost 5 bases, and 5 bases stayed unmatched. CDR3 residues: CASSLGLALHEQYF. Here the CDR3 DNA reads TGTGCCAGCAGTTTAGGACTAGCTCTCCACGAGCAGTACTTC.

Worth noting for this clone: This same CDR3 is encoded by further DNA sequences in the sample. The CDR3 nucleotides read TGCAGTGCTAGCGGGGGCGAGCAGTACTTC. This encodes CSASGGEQYF. The chain uses TRBV20-1 and TRBJ2-7, with a weak D call TRBD2 (6 bases). The ends were cut back, 3 bases at V and 6 bases at J, with 6 bases in the middle. The V gene's germline CDR1 is DFQATT and CDR2 SNEGSKA (reference sequence). CDR3 length: 10 residues.

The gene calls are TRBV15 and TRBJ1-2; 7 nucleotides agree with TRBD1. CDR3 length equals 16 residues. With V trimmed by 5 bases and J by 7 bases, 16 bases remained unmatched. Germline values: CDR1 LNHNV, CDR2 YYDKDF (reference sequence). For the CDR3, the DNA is TGTGCCACCAGCCCCGATCCGGGACAGCGAATGGGTGGCTACACCTTC. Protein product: CATSPDPGQRMGGYTF.

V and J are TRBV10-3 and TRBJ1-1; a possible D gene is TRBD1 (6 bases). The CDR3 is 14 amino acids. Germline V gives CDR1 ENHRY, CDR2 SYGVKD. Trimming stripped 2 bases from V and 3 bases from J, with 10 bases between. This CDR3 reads CAISERGADTEAFF. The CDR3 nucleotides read TGTGCCATCAGTGAGCGGGGGGCGGACACTGAAGCTTTCTTT.

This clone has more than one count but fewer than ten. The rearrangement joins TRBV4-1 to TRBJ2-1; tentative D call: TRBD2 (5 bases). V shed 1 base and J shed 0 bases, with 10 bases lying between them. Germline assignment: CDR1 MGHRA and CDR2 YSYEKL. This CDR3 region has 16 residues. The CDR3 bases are TGCGCCAGCAGCCAAGCCCAGGACTCCTCCTACAATGAGCAGTTCTTC. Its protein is CASSQAQDSSYNEQFF.